The 10 T cell receptor beta chains below come from one sample, sequenced in a study of blood T cell repertoires in COVID-19. Clones were read by immunoSEQ multiplex PCR, and TCRdb kept only the in-frame ones, dropping some. The sample lists 200,000 to 300,000 clones, around four fifths occurring once. Sample: PBMCs or T cells enriched from blood (not recorded which). These receptors were obtained from a woman aged 40 to 50 who had been exposed to COVID-19.

The gene calls are TRBV19 and TRBJ2-7; 8 bases fit TRBD1. CDR1 and CDR2 (germline): LNHDA, SQIVND (reference sequence). V was clipped by 8 bases and J by 3 bases; unmatched bases: 12. The CDR3 spans 15 residues. In DNA form, the CDR3 reads TGTGCCAGTGCTATTCGGGACAGGCCGGGCTACGAGCAGTACTTC. Translated, it gives CASAIRDRPGYEQYF.

The gene calls are TRBV29-1 and TRBJ2-3; 8 nucleotides align to TRBD2. J lost 0 bases, V lost 7 bases, and 6 bases had no gene match. Germline values: CDR1 SQVTM, CDR2 ANQGSEA. The CDR3 has 14 residues. CDR3 DNA: TGCAGCGCCCACCTAGCGGGCAGCACAGATACGCAGTATTTT. It yields the protein CSAHLAGSTDTQYF.

The rearrangement joins TRBV13 to TRBJ2-7; D not certain. The germline CDR1 and CDR2 sequences are PRHDT and FYEKMQ (reference sequence). The CDR3 loop spans 12 amino acids. Between the trimmed V and J ends, which lost 5 bases and 2 bases, there was a span of 7 bases. This CDR3 reads CASSLYPYEQYF. In DNA form, the CDR3 reads TGTGCCAGCAGCCTCTACCCCTACGAGCAGTACTTC.

The gene calls are TRBV5-1 and TRBJ1-2; TRBD1 is a possible D gene (5 bases). V shed 3 bases and J shed 2 bases, with 17 bases lying between them. Looked up from germline, CDR1 is SGHRS and CDR2 is YFSETQ. The CDR3 extends over 16 amino acids. For the CDR3, the DNA is TGCGCCAGCAGCTCCGCGGCGGGGGAATTGAACTATGGCTACACCTTC. This sequence encodes CASSSAAGELNYGYTF.

The chain has TRBV25-1 and TRBJ2-7; no firm D call. The V end was cut by 3 bases, the J end by 3 bases, with 12 bases between. CDR3 length equals 14 residues. Germline V gene sequence: CDR1 MGHDK, CDR2 SYGVNS. CDR3 sequence (DNA): TGTGCCAGCAGTGATGGCGGAACCTTCTACGAGCAGTACTTC. Translated, it gives CASSDGGTFYEQYF.

Only a few counts were recorded for this clone. J is TRBJ1-4 and V is TRBV25-1; a weak D match, TRBD1 (6 bases). Germline assignment: CDR1 MGHDK and CDR2 SYGVNS. Between the trimmed V and J ends, which lost 4 bases and 3 bases, there was a span of 15 bases. The CDR3 is made up of 16 amino acids. CDR3 sequence (DNA): TGTGCCAGCAGTGGAGGCTCGGGGGGCCCTAATGAAAAACTGTTTTTT. Its translation is CASSGGSGGPNEKLFF.

This chain uses TRBV2 with TRBJ1-2; 7 positions agree with TRBD1. V dropped 1 base and J dropped 4; count of bases not matched to a gene: 6. This CDR3 is 15 amino acids long. CDR1 is SNHLY, CDR2 FYNNEI, per germline. DNA of the CDR3: TGTGCCAGCAGTGAAGGAGGGGGCCGCATCTATGGCTACACCTTC. It specifies CASSEGGGRIYGYTF.

The chain joins TRBV19 to TRBJ2-5; 9 bases fit TRBD2. The CDR3 totals 15 residues. V lost 4 bases and J lost 6; bases outside the gene matches: 9. The germline CDR1 and CDR2 sequences are LNHDA and SQIVND (reference sequence). The CDR3 here is CASSTPGLAEKTQYF. In DNA, the CDR3 is TGTGCCAGTAGTACCCCGGGACTAGCTGAGAAGACCCAGTACTTC. Drawing the rest from reference TRBV19 and TRBJ2-5, the complete variable domain is DGGITQSPKYLFRKEGQNVTLSCEQNLNHDAMYWYRQDPGQGLRLIYYSQIVNDFQKGDIAEGYSVSREKKESFPLTVTSAQKNPTAFYLCASSTPGLAEKTQYFGPGTRLLVL.

CDR3 amino acids: CASRQGDYGYTF. The CDR3 coding sequence is TGTGCCAGCAGACAGGGAGACTATGGCTACACCTTC. This chain links TRBV2 with TRBJ1-2; D may be TRBD1 (6 bases). Germline V lookup: CDR1 SNHLY, CDR2 FYNNEI. V was trimmed by 6 bases and J by 3 bases, leaving 8 bases between them. CDR3 length equals 12 residues.

This sequence joins TRBV25-1 and TRBJ1-5, with 8 bases lining up with TRBD1. This CDR3 comprises 15 residues. Germline loops: CDR1 MGHDK, CDR2 SYGVNS. V shed 2 bases and J 5 bases; nucleotides not matched to a gene: 5. The CDR3 sequence is CASSEGTGSHQPQHF. CDR3 DNA: TGTGCCAGCAGTGAAGGGACAGGCTCGCATCAGCCCCAGCATTTT.